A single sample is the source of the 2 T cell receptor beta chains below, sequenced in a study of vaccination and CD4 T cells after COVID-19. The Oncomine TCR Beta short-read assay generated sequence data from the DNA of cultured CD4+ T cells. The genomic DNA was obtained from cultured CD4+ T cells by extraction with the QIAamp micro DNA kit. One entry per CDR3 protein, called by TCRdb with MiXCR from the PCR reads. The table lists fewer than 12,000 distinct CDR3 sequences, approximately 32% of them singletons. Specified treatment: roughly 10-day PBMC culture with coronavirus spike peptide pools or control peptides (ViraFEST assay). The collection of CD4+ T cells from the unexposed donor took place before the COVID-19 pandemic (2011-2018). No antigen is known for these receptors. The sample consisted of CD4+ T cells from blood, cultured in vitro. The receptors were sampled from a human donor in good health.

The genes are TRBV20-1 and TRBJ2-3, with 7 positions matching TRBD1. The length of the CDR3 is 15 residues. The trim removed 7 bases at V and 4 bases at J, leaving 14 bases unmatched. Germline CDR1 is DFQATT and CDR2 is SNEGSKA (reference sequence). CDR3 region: CSGRSGNRGPDTQYF. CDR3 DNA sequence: TGCAGTGGCCGGTCAGGGAACAGGGGTCCAGATACGCAGTATTTT.

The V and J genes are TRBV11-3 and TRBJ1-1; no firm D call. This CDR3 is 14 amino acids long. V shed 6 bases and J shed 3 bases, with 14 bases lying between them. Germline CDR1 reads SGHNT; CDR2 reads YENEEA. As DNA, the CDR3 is TGTGCCAGCAGTCAAGCCGCCAGGTACACTGAAGCTTTCTTT. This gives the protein CASSQAARYTEAFF.